The 11 T cell receptor beta chains reported below all come from one sample, sequenced in a study of a mutant IDH1 vaccine in newly diagnosed glioma. The time point was: baseline, week 1 (first vaccination visit). Treatment indicated: pre-vaccination baseline after standard-of-care therapy. Produced via immunoSEQ multiplex PCR; TCRdb's table is partial and in-frame only. The sample lists some 51,000 clones, about three quarters occurring once. The sequences come from PBMCs, collected from a glioma patient treated with radiotherapy, temozolomide or both. Receptors were obtained from a woman aged 40 to 50 with glioma.

V usage is TRBV6-5 and J usage is TRBJ2-1; 8 bases are shared with TRBD2. Trimming at V came to 6 bases and at J to 5 bases, leaving 6 bases not matched to a gene. The CDR3 sequence is 14 residues long. The germline CDR1 and CDR2 sequences are MNHEY and SVGAGI. CDR3 residues: CASSPSGFNNEQFF. In DNA, the CDR3 is TGTGCCAGCAGCCCTAGCGGGTTCAACAATGAGCAGTTCTTC.

In its sample, this clone was seen once. The rearrangement joins TRBV6-1 to TRBJ2-5, with 12 bases fitting TRBD1. Germline assignment: CDR1 MNHNS and CDR2 SASEGT. The trim removed 8 bases at V and 4 bases at J, leaving 2 bases unmatched. The CDR3 is 13 amino acids. CDR3 residues: CASGTGGGETQYF. The CDR3 DNA sequence: TGTGCCAGCGGGACAGGGGGCGGAGAGACCCAGTACTTC.

This sequence joins TRBV6-6 and TRBJ2-3; the D is unclear. V was clipped by 5 bases and J by 3 bases, with 0 bases between them. This CDR3 comprises 10 residues. CDR1 is MNHNY and CDR2 is SVGAGI in the germline V gene (reference sequence). Written as DNA, the CDR3 is TGTGCCAGCAGTACAGATACGCAGTATTTT. This codes for CASSTDTQYF.

J is TRBJ2-7 and V is TRBV19; weak D call: TRBD1 (6 bases). This CDR3 has 13 residues. Per germline, CDR1 LNHDA and CDR2 SQIVND (reference sequence). V shed 3 bases and J shed 7 bases, with 13 bases lying between them. CDR3 nucleotides: TGTGCCAGTAGTATCTTTCAGGGGCGGGAGCAGTACTTC. Amino acids: CASSIFQGREQYF.

The chain couples TRBV18 to TRBJ1-4; D possibly corresponds to TRBD1 (6 bases). V shed 0 bases and J shed 5 bases, with 10 bases lying between them. The CDR3 has 15 amino acids. Germline assignment: CDR1 KGHSH and CDR2 LQKENI. For the CDR3, the DNA is TGTGCCAGCTCACCACCCGGGACACAGAATGAAAAACTGTTTTTT. It codes for CASSPPGTQNEKLFF. Looking up the rest from reference TRBV18 and TRBJ1-4 gives the full variable domain: NAGVMQNPRHLVRRRGQEARLRCSPMKGHSHVYWYRQLPEEGLKFMVYLQKENIIDESGMPKERFSAEFPKEGPSILRIQQVVRGDSAAYFCASSPPGTQNEKLFFGSGTQLSVL.

This chain uses TRBV2 with TRBJ2-7, with 8 bases aligning to TRBD1. The CDR3 has 14 amino acids. Germline lookup yields CDR1 SNHLY and CDR2 FYNNEI. Trimming took 1 base from V and 4 from J; bases not matched to a gene: 3. The CDR3 sequence is CASSEGTGLYEQYF. Written as DNA, the CDR3 is TGTGCCAGCAGTGAAGGGACAGGGCTATACGAGCAGTACTTC. Variable domain in full (rest from reference TRBV2 and TRBJ2-7): EPEVTQTPSHQVTQMGQEVILRCVPISNHLYFYWYRQILGQKVEFLVSFYNNEISEKSEIFDDQFSVERPDGSNFTLKIRSTKLEDSAMYFCASSEGTGLYEQYFGPGTRLTVT.

This rearrangement joins TRBV7-2 to TRBJ2-2, with D possibly matching TRBD1 (5 bases). CDR1 SGHTA and CDR2 FQGNSA come from the germline V gene. Trimming pared 5 bases from V and 6 bases from J, leaving 13 bases between. CDR3 size: 14 residues. CDR3 amino acids: CASSLQGLAGELFF. Written as DNA, the CDR3 is TGTGCCAGCAGCCTTCAGGGTCTGGCCGGGGAGCTGTTTTTT.

V is TRBV6-1 and J is TRBJ2-3, with D possibly being TRBD2 (6 bases). This CDR3 comprises 15 residues. The V end was cut by 0 bases, the J end by 5 bases, with 12 bases between. CDR1 and CDR2 (germline): MNHNS, SASEGT. The DNA for the CDR3 is TGTGCCAGCAGTGAAGCGCCGGGGCGGGGAGATACGCAGTATTTT. This codes for CASSEAPGRGDTQYF.

Worth noting for this clone: A read error may produce the germline difference seen at one junction end. Written as DNA, the CDR3 is TGTGCTAGCAGCTTTGGTACAGGGGTCCTCAATCAGCCCCAGCATTTT. It encodes CASSFGTGVLNQPQHF. The chain combines TRBV7-7 with TRBJ1-5; TRBD1 matches at 7 bases. The CDR3 loop spans 16 amino acids. The germline CDR1 and CDR2 sequences are SSHAT and FNYEAQ (reference sequence).

This sequence joins TRBV12-2 and TRBJ2-2; the table's D call, TRBD2, has no DNA check behind it. TRBV12-2 is described as a pseudogene. The CDR3 covers 18 residues. The CDR3 is CASRTGGGGRRSTGELFF. CDR3 in DNA: TGTGCAAGTCGCACCGGAGGCGGGGGGCGCCGGAGCACCGGGGAGCTGTTTTTT.

This clone appeared once. The chain combines TRBV9 with TRBJ2-1, with TRBD2 matching 8 bases. The junction had 12 bases not matched to a gene; V was cut back by 10 bases and J by 6 bases. This CDR3 contains 14 residues. Germline V gene sequence: CDR1 SGDLS, CDR2 YYNGEE. CDR3 bases: TGTGCCGGTATAGCGGGGAGGGCGTCCAATGAGCAGTTCTTC. Protein sequence: CAGIAGRASNEQFF.